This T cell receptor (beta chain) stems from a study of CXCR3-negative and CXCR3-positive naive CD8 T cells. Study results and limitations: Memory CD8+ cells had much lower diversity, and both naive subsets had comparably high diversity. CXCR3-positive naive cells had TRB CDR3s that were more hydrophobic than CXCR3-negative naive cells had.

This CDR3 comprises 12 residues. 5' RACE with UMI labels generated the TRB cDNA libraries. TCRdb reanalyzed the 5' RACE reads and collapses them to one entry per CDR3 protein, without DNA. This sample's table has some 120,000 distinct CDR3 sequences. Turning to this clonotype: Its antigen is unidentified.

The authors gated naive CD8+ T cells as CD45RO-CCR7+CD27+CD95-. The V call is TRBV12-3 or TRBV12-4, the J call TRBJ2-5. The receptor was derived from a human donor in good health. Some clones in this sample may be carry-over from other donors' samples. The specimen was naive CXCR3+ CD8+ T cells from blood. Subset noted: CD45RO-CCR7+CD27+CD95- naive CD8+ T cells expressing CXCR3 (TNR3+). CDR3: CASRHKWETQYF.